This T cell receptor beta chain was found in a study of OX40 agonist ivuxolimab in advanced cancers. About this clone: Its antigen is unknown.

TCRdb's copy holds only in-frame clones and misses some; the assay was immunoSEQ multiplex PCR. In the table there are 65,000 to 75,000 clones, roughly 90% of which are singletons. Study-wide results and limits: On average, CD8+ T cells showed a greater number of expanded clones than CD4+. At 0.1 to 3.0 mg/kg and by week 6, clonal expansion occurred in CD4+ and CD8+ blood T cells.

Sequences were derived from CD4+ or CD8+ T cells sorted from blood, sampled in a trial of the OX40 agonist ivuxolimab. This sequence originates from an adult with an advanced solid tumor such as melanoma, head and neck, liver or kidney cancer.

CDR3 sequence (DNA): TGTGCCAGCAACGGGCCTTACTCTGGAAACACCATATATTTT. It encodes CASNGPYSGNTIYF. The J gene is TRBJ1-3, the V gene TRBV9, with D unresolved. Trimming removed 6 bases at V and 0 bases at J, with 10 bases between. Germline V gene data show CDR1 as SGDLS and CDR2 as YYNGEE. The CDR3 runs 14 residues.